Given below is one T cell receptor beta chain in context. Its antigen is undetermined. Germline loops: CDR1 MNHEY, CDR2 SVGAGI. V dropped 4 bases and J dropped 8 bases, with 14 bases sitting between them. CDR3 size: 13 residues. Produced via immunoSEQ multiplex PCR; TCRdb's table is partial and in-frame only. This sample has 150,000 to 200,000 clones, with 92% found just once. The entry originates in a study of T cell responses to AZD1222 COVID-19 vaccine. Points from the study as a whole: In a largely white British group with more females than males, clonal diversity was possibly underestimated. Repertoire sampling occurred only after the peak T cell response. Of the AZD1222 recipients, only 6 or 7 were seropositive at baseline.

This receptor was obtained from an adult who received the AZD1222 COVID-19 vaccine. The chain is built from TRBV6-5 and TRBJ1-2; a weak D match, TRBD1 (5 bases). The material sequenced was peripheral blood, taken 28 days after the second AZD1222 dose. The CDR3 sequence is CASSSGVMVGYTF. The CDR3, as DNA: TGTGCCAGCAGTTCGGGGGTGATGGTGGGCTACACCTTC.